What follows are 13 T cell receptor beta chains derived from one specimen sequenced in a study of T cells in localized non-small cell lung cancer. Measured with immunoSEQ multiplex PCR; TCRdb has only the in-frame clones, and not every one. The repertoire consists of fewer than 50,000 clones, with 65% to 90% occurring once and the leading ten covering 6% to 8%. The sequences come from PBMCs, collected before any cancer treatment. These TCRs come from a man aged 40 to 69 with stage II lung adenocarcinoma.

This clone showed up just once. The rearrangement joins TRBV18 to TRBJ1-3; D possibly corresponds to TRBD1 (6 bases). Germline V gene lookup returns CDR1 KGHSH and CDR2 LQKENI. Between the trimmed V and J ends, which lost 4 bases and 2 bases, there was a span of 15 bases. The CDR3 consists of 16 residues. In DNA, the CDR3 is TGTGCCAGCTCACACTCCGGGACAAACCCTGGAAACACCATATATTTT. Translation gives CASSHSGTNPGNTIYF. Full variable domain (missing parts from reference TRBV18 and TRBJ1-3): NAGVMQNPRHLVRRRGQEARLRCSPMKGHSHVYWYRQLPEEGLKFMVYLQKENIIDESGMPKERFSAEFPKEGPSILRIQQVVRGDSAAYFCASSHSGTNPGNTIYFGEGSWLTVV.

The rearrangement links TRBV6-6 to TRBJ2-1; TRBD1 or TRBD2 may be the D gene (5 bases each). Germline V gene data show CDR1 as MNHNY and CDR2 as SVGAGI (reference sequence). This CDR3 has 15 residues. V was cut by 6 bases and J by 6 bases, with 18 bases left in between. The CDR3 region is CASRSRERSPNEQFF. The CDR3 DNA follows: TGTGCCAGCAGATCCAGGGAGCGGTCCCCCAATGAGCAGTTCTTC.

This chain joins TRBV6-1 and TRBJ2-5; weak D call: TRBD1 (6 bases). Trimming cost V 2 bases and J 5 bases, with 12 bases left between them. CDR1 and CDR2 (germline): MNHNS, SASEGT. This CDR3 spans 14 amino acids. As DNA, the CDR3 is TGTGCCAGCAGTGAATGGGGGCTTCGGGAGACCCAGTACTTC. Residues: CASSEWGLRETQYF.

This clone was picked up a small number of times. This chain joins TRBV11-2 and TRBJ1-1, with 7 bases fitting TRBD1. Germline trimming cut 1 base from V and 7 bases from J; bases unmatched to any gene: 3. The CDR3 spans 13 residues. From germline, CDR1 is SGHAT and CDR2 FQNNGV. This CDR3 is CASSLVPGGEAFF. The DNA for the CDR3 is TGTGCCAGCAGCTTAGTCCCAGGGGGTGAAGCTTTCTTT.

The chain carries TRBV7-2 and TRBJ1-1; a possible D gene is TRBD1 (6 bases). The CDR3 length is 15 residues. The V end lost 5 bases, the J end lost 0 bases, and 13 bases lay between the germline ends. CDR1 is SGHTA and CDR2 is FQGNSA in the germline V gene. The CDR3 DNA reads TGTGCCAGCAGCATACCACAGGGACTGAACACTGAAGCTTTCTTT. It specifies CASSIPQGLNTEAFF. The variable domain in full, completed from reference TRBV7-2 and TRBJ1-1, reads GAGVSQSPSNKVTEKGKDVELRCDPISGHTALYWYRQSLGQGLEFLIYFQGNSAPDKSGLPSDRFSAERTGGSVSTLTIQRTQQEDSAVYLCASSIPQGLNTEAFFGQGTRLTVV.

J is TRBJ2-1 and V is TRBV11-2, with 8 bases fitting TRBD2. Germline V lookup: CDR1 SGHAT, CDR2 FQNNGV. V was pared by 4 bases and J by 4 bases, with 3 bases of the junction left unmatched. The CDR3 has 14 residues. The DNA of the CDR3 is TGTGCCAGCAGCTCGACGGGAGGGTACAATGAGCAGTTCTTC. It encodes CASSSTGGYNEQFF.

This clone occurred a few times. DNA for the CDR3: TGTGCCAGTAGTCCACTCGGGGGTGGCAATCAGCCCCAGCATTTT. Translation gives CASSPLGGGNQPQHF. V usage is TRBV19 and J usage is TRBJ1-5; weak D call: TRBD1 (5 bases). This CDR3 has 15 amino acids. V dropped 5 bases and J dropped 2 bases, with 13 bases sitting between them. Germline V CDR1 and CDR2: LNHDA, SQIVND (reference sequence).

This rearrangement joins TRBV12-5 to TRBJ2-3, with D tentatively TRBD2 (5 bases). The germline V gene encodes CDR1 LGHNT and CDR2 FRNRAP. Trimming cost V 6 bases and J 5 bases, with 12 bases left between them. The CDR3 is 13 amino acids. The DNA of the CDR3 is TGTGCTAGTGGCCGCTTCGGGGTAGATACGCAGTATTTT. Translated: CASGRFGVDTQYF.

This rearrangement joins TRBV5-1 to TRBJ2-7; D is perhaps TRBD1 or TRBD2 (6 bases each). V was cut by 0 bases and J by 3 bases, with 10 bases left in between. This CDR3 is built from 14 residues. Looked up from germline, CDR1 is SGHRS and CDR2 is YFSETQ. The CDR3 here is CASSLEGGNYEQYF. The CDR3, as DNA: TGCGCCAGCAGCTTGGAAGGGGGGAACTACGAGCAGTACTTC.

The chain is built from TRBV6-6 and TRBJ1-1, with D unclear. The CDR3 spans 12 residues. Germline values: CDR1 MNHNY, CDR2 SVGAGI (reference sequence). V was shortened by 2 bases and J by 3 bases, with 4 bases between the two germline ends. CDR3 DNA sequence: TGTGCCAGCAGTTACGGGGACACTGAAGCTTTCTTT. Its translation: CASSYGDTEAFF.

The chain couples TRBV6-6 to TRBJ1-2, with 9 nucleotides matching TRBD1. The V segment lost 6 bases and the J segment 3 bases; nucleotides outside the gene matches: 8. This CDR3 comprises 15 residues. The V gene's germline CDR1 is MNHNY and CDR2 SVGAGI (reference sequence). For the CDR3, the DNA is TGTGCCAGCAGGGGACAGGGCGCGTCAGACTATGGCTACACCTTC. This codes for CASRGQGASDYGYTF.

V usage is TRBV11-2 and J usage is TRBJ2-7; D is unclear. Trimming left V 6 bases short and J 3 bases short, with 15 bases between. The CDR3 spans 14 residues. The germline V gene has CDR1 SGHAT and CDR2 FQNNGV. CDR3 in amino acids: CASRKESYDYEQYF. CDR3 coding DNA: TGTGCCAGCAGGAAGGAGAGTTATGACTACGAGCAGTACTTC.

The J gene is TRBJ2-5, the V gene TRBV11-3, with 10 nucleotides matching TRBD2. The tail of the sequence fits TRBJ2-7 better, so the J call may be wrong. The CDR3 consists of 15 residues. In germline, CDR1 is SGHNT, CDR2 YENEEA. CDR3: CASSLEAGGAYEQYF. CDR3 bases: TGTGCCAGCAGCTTAGAAGCGGGAGGGGCCTACGAGCAGTACTTC.